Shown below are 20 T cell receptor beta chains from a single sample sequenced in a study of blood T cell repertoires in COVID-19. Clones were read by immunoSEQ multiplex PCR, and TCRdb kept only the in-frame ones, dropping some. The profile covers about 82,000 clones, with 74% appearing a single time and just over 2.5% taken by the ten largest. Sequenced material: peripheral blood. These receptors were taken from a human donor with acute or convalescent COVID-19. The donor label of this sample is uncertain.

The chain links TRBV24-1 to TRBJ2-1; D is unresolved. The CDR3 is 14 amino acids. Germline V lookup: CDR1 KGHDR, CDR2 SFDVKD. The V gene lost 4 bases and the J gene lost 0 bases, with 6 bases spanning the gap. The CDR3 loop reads CATSERSSYNEQFF. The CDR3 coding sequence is TGTGCCACCAGTGAGCGGAGCTCCTACAATGAGCAGTTCTTC.

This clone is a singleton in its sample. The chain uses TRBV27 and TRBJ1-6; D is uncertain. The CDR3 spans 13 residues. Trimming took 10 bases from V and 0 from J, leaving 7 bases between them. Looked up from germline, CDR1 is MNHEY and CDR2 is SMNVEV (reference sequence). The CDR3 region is CATQISYNSPLHF. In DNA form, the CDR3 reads TGTGCCACCCAAATCTCCTATAATTCACCCCTCCACTTT.

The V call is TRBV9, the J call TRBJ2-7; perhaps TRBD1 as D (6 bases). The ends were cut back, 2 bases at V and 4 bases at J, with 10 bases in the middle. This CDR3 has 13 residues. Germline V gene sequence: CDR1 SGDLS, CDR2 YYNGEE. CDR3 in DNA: TGTGCCAGCAGCGTGTCAGGGGATTACGAGCAGTACTTC. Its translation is CASSVSGDYEQYF. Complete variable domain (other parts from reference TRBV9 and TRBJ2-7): DSGVTQTPKHLITATGQRVTLRCSPRSGDLSVYWYQQSLDQGLQFLIQYYNGEERAKGNILERFSAQQFPDLHSELNLSSLELGDSALYFCASSVSGDYEQYFGPGTRLTVT.

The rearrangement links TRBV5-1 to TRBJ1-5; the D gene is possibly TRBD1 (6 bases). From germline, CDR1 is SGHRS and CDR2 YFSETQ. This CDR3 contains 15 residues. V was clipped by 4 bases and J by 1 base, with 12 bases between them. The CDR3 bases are TGCGCCAGCAGCCCCTGGGGGGGCAGCAATCAGCCCCAGCATTTT. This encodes CASSPWGGSNQPQHF.

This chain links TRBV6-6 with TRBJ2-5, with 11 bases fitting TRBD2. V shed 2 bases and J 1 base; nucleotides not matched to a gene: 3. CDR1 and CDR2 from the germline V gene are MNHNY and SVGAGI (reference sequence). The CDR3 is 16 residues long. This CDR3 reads CASSYEGTSGQETQYF. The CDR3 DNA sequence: TGTGCCAGCAGTTACGAGGGGACTAGCGGCCAAGAGACCCAGTACTTC.

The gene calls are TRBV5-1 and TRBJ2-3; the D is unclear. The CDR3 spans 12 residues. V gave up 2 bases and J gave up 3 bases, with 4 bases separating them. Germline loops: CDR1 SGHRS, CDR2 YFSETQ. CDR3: CASSFQTDTQYF. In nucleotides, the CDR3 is TGCGCCAGCAGCTTCCAGACAGATACGCAGTATTTT. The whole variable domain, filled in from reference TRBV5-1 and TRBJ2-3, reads KAGVTQTPRYLIKTRGQQVTLSCSPISGHRSVSWYQQTPGQGLQFLFEYFSETQRNKGNFPGRFSGRQFSNSRSEMNVSTLELGDSALYLCASSFQTDTQYFGPGTRLTVL.

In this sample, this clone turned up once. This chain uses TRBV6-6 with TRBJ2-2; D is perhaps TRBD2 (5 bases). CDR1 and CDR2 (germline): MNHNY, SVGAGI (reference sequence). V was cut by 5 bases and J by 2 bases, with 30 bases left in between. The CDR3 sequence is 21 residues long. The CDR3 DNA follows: TGTGCCAGCAGTCCAATAGCCCTATTTTTCCGGGCGGGTAATAACACCGGGGAGCTGTTTTTT. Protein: CASSPIALFFRAGNNTGELFF.

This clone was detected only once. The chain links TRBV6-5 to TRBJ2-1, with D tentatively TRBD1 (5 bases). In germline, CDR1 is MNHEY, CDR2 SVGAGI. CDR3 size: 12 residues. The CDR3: CAGQTLGREQFF. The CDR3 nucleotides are TGTGCGGGGCAGACCCTAGGTAGGGAGCAGTTCTTC.

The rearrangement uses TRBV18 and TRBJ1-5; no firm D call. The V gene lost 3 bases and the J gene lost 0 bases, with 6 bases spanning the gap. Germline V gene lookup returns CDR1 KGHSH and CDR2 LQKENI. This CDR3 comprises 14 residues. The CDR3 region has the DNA TGTGCCAGCTCACCGGGAGGTAGCAATCAGCCCCAGCATTTT. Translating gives CASSPGGSNQPQHF.

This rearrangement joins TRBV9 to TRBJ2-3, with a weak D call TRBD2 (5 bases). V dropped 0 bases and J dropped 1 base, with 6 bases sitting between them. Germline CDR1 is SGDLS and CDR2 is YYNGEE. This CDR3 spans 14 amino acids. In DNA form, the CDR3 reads TGTGCCAGCAGCGTAGTTAGCGGCACAGATACGCAGTATTTT. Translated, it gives CASSVVSGTDTQYF.

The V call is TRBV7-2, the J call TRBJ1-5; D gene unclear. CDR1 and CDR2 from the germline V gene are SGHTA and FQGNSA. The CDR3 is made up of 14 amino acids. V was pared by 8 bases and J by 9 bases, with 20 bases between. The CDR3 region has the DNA TGTGCCAGCGGGAACAGCGACGGGATCGGGCCCCAGCATTTT. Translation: CASGNSDGIGPQHF.

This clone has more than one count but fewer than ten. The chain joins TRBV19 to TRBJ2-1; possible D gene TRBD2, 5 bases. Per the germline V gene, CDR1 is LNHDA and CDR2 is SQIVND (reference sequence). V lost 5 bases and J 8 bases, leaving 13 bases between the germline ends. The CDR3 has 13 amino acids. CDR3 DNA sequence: TGTGCCAGTAGTGCGGCGGGCAGGTATGAGCAGTTCTTC. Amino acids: CASSAAGRYEQFF.

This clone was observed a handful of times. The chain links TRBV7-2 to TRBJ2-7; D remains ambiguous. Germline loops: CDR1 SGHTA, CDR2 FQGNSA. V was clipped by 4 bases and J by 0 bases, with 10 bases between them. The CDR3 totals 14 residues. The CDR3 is CASSWPGSSYEQYF. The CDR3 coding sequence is TGTGCCAGCAGCTGGCCAGGCAGCTCCTACGAGCAGTACTTC.

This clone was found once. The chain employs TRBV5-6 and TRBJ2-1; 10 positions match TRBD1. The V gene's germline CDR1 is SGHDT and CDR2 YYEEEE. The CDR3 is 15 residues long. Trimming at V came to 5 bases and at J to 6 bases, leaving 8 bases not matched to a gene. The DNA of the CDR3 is TGTGCCAGCAGTTCTTGGGACAGGGGACGCAATGAGCAGTTCTTC. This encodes CASSSWDRGRNEQFF.

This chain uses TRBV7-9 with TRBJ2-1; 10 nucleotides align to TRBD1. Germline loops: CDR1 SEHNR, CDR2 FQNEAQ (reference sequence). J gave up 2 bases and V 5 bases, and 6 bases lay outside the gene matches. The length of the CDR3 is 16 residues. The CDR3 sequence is CASSPDRGGAYNEQFF. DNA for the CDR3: TGTGCCAGCAGCCCGGACAGGGGGGGTGCCTACAATGAGCAGTTCTTC.

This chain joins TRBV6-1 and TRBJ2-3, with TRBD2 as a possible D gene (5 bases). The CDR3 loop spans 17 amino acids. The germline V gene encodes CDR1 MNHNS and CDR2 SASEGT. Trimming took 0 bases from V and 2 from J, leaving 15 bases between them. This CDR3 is CASSEAVASRHTDTQYF. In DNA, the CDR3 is TGTGCCAGCAGTGAAGCGGTGGCTAGCAGACACACAGATACGCAGTATTTT.

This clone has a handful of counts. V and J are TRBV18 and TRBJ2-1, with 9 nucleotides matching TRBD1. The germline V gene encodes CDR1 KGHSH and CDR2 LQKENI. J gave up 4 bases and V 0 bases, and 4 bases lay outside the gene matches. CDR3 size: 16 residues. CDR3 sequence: CASSPPVGTGYNEQFF. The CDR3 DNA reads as TGTGCCAGCTCACCACCTGTCGGGACAGGGTACAATGAGCAGTTCTTC.

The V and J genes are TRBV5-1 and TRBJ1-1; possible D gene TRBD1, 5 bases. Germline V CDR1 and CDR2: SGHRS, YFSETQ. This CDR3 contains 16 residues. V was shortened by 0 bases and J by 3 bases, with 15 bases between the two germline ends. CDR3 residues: CASSLDGAPWDTEAFF. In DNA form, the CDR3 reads TGCGCCAGCAGCTTGGATGGGGCCCCATGGGACACTGAAGCTTTCTTT.

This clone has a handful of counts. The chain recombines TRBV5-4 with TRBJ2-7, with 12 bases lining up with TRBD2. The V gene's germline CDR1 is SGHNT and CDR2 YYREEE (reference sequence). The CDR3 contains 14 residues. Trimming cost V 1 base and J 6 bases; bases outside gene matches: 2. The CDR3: CASSLRTSGTEQYF. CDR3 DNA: TGTGCCAGCAGCTTGAGGACTAGCGGGACCGAGCAGTACTTC.

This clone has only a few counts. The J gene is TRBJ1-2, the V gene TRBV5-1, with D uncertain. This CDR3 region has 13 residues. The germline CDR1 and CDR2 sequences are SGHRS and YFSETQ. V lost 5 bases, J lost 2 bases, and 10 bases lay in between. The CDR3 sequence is CASRRGENYGYTF. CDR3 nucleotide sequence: TGCGCCAGCAGACGGGGAGAAAACTATGGCTACACCTTC.